The present T cell receptor (beta chain) was sequenced within a study of OX40 agonist ivuxolimab in advanced cancers. Study-level information: While on treatment, patients had intravenous ivuxolimab at 0.01 to 10 mg/kg every 2 weeks. In three patients, partial responses were observed, one with hepatocellular carcinoma and two with cutaneous melanoma.

Trimming shortened V by 2 bases and J by 6 bases, and 15 bases separated the two germline ends. The length of the CDR3 is 15 residues. Germline V gene data show CDR1 as ENHRY and CDR2 as SYGVKD. Clones were sequenced by immunoSEQ multiplex PCR, and TCRdb holds only the in-frame ones, with some missing. The sample shows around 80,000 clones, about 92% of them seen only once. The receptor's source is an adult with an advanced solid tumor such as melanoma, head and neck, liver or kidney cancer. Sequenced here: CD4+ or CD8+ T cells sorted from blood, sampled in a trial of the OX40 agonist ivuxolimab. The chain links TRBV10-3 to TRBJ2-3; possibly TRBD2 for D (6 bases). CDR3 bases: TGTGCCATCAGTGAGAATAGCGGAGGAACCGATACGCAGTATTTT. This encodes CAISENSGGTDTQYF.